The T cell receptor beta chain described here comes from a study of cytomegalovirus exposure and HLA in healthy donors. Regarding the study as a whole: In a later analysis, DRB1 alleles had the most associated TCRs; HLA-C alleles the fewest. Most TCR sequences were rare, but some public TCRs occurred in many donors. Cytomegalovirus-associated TCR beta chains were listed, numbering under 200.

This clone is a singleton in its sample. Its antigen is not known. The CDR3 consists of 15 residues. The germline gives CDR1 SGHAT, CDR2 FQDESV (reference sequence). V dropped 2 bases and J dropped 2 bases, with 10 bases sitting between them. Amplification used 60 Vbeta primers and 13 Jbeta primers. Assay: immunoSEQ multiplex PCR; the TCRdb copy retains only in-frame clones and omits some. The table has some 170,000 clones, roughly 81% seen once; the top ten hold approximately 5%. The rearrangement joins TRBV11-1 to TRBJ1-3; tentatively, D is TRBD1 (6 bases). This TCR was sampled from a woman aged 18-29 years in good health and CMV-seropositive. The sequencing input was PBMCs. For the CDR3, the DNA is TGTGCCAGCAGCTTATTGGGGGCGGCTGGAAACACCATATATTTT. Protein product: CASSLLGAAGNTIYF.